A selection of T cell receptor beta chains follows, all from one sample in a study of shared clonotypes between healthy human individuals. Clones were read by immunoSEQ multiplex PCR, and TCRdb kept only the in-frame ones, dropping some. The profile shows about 640,000 clones, roughly 70% of them singletons. The source material was memory CD4+ T cells sorted from blood. The receptor source for this set is a woman under 40 in good health. Each CDR3 is given with its conserved first and last residue. A D gene is named only where the DNA matches it firmly. Clone size appears in some rows only: once, few, many, or a class for an expanded clone.

V gene: TRBV15
J gene: TRBJ1-2
D gene: -
clone size: few
CDR3 DNA: TGTGCCACCAGCAGAGATCTTCGTGGCTACACCTTC
CDR3 protein: CATSRDLRGYTF

V gene: TRBV11-3
J gene: TRBJ2-1
D gene: TRBD1
clone size: -
CDR3 DNA: TGTGCCAGCAGCTTAGATGGGGGAACAGGGGGGTACAATGAGCAGTTCTTC
CDR3 protein: CASSLDGGTGGYNEQFF

V gene: TRBV7-2
J gene: TRBJ2-7
D gene: TRBD2
clone size: few
CDR3 DNA: TGTGCCAGCAGCCGTACCGGGACTAGCGGTTCCTCCTACGAGCAGTACTTC
CDR3 protein: CASSRTGTSGSSYEQYF

V gene: TRBV5-1
J gene: TRBJ1-2
D gene: -
clone size: once
CDR3 DNA: TGCGCCAGCAGACAACAGGGTACTAACTATGGCTACACCTTC
CDR3 protein: CASRQQGTNYGYTF

V gene: TRBV29-1
J gene: TRBJ2-7
D gene: TRBD2
clone size: -
CDR3 DNA: TGCAGCGCCAAGACTAGCGGATCCTCCTACGAGCAGTACTTC
CDR3 protein: CSAKTSGSSYEQYF

V gene: TRBV7-9
J gene: TRBJ2-7
D gene: TRBD2
clone size: -
CDR3 DNA: TGTGCCAGCAGCTTAGGACTGACTAGCGGCCCCTACGAGCAGTACTTC
CDR3 protein: CASSLGLTSGPYEQYF

V gene: TRBV18
J gene: TRBJ2-7
D gene: TRBD1
clone size: -
CDR3 DNA: TGTGCCAGCTCACCACCGTCAGGGGGAAAATCGTACTTC
CDR3 protein: CASSPPSGGKSYF

V gene: TRBV7-9
J gene: TRBJ1-1
D gene: -
clone size: -
CDR3 DNA: TGTGCCAGCAGCTTATCCAGGGAAGCTTTCTTT
CDR3 protein: CASSLSREAFF

V gene: TRBV2
J gene: TRBJ2-1
D gene: TRBD2
clone size: -
CDR3 DNA: TGTGCCAGCAGCCTAGCGGGATGGGATGAGCAGTTCTTC
CDR3 protein: CASSLAGWDEQFF

V gene: TRBV27
J gene: TRBJ2-7
D gene: TRBD1
clone size: -
CDR3 DNA: TGTGCCAGCAGGCTAAAGGGGACAGCCAACTACGAGCAGTACTTC
CDR3 protein: CASRLKGTANYEQYF

V gene: TRBV5-1
J gene: TRBJ2-1
D gene: TRBD2
clone size: -
CDR3 DNA: TGCGCCAGCAGCCTGCCACTAGCGGGAGAGGTCAATGAGCAGTTCTTC
CDR3 protein: CASSLPLAGEVNEQFF

V gene: TRBV6-6
J gene: TRBJ1-2
D gene: -
clone size: once
CDR3 DNA: TGTGCCAGCAGACATAATGATGGCTACACCTTC
CDR3 protein: CASRHNDGYTF